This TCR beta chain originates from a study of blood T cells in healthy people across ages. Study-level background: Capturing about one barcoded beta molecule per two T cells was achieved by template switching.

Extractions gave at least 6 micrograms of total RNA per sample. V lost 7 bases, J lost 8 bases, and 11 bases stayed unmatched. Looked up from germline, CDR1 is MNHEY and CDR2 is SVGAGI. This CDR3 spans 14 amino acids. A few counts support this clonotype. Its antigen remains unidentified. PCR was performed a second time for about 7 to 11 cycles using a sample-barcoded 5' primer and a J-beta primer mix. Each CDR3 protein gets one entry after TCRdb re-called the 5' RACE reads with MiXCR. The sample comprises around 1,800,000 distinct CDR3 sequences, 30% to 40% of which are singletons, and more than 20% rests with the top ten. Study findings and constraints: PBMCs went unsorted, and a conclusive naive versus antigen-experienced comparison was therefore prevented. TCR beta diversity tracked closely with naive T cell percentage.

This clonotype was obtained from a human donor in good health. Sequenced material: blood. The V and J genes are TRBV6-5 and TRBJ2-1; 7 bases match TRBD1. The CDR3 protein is CASIPRAGGYEQFF. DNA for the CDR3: TGTGCCAGCATCCCTCGGGCAGGGGGATATGAGCAGTTCTTC.